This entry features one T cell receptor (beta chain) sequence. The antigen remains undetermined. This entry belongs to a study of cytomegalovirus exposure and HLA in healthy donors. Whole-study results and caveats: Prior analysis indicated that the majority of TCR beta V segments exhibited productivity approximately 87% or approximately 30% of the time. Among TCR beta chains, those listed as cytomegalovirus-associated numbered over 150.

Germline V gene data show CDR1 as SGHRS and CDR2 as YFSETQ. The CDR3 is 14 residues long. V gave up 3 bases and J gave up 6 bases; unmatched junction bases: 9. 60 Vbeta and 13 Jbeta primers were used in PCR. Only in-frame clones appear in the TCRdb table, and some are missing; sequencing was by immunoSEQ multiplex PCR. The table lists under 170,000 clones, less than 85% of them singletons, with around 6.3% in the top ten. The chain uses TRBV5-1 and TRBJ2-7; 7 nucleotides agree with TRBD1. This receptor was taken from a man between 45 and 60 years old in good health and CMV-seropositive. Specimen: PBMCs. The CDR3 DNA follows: TGCGCCAGCAGCTCCAGGGACAGTTTTTCCGAGCAGTACTTC. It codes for CASSSRDSFSEQYF.